This T cell receptor (beta chain) originates from a study of T cell changes during pregnancy in multiple sclerosis. Clones were sequenced by immunoSEQ multiplex PCR, and TCRdb holds only the in-frame ones, with some missing. The table records about 40,000 clones, 85% to 95% of them present only once. V shed 0 bases and J shed 3 bases, with 10 bases lying between them. The CDR3 extends over 15 amino acids. CDR1 is SGDLS, CDR2 YYNGEE, per germline. V is TRBV9 and J is TRBJ1-5; perhaps TRBD1 as D (5 bases). The starting material was CD8+ T cells from peripheral blood mononuclear cells, obtained in the third trimester of pregnancy. The source is a female donor with multiple sclerosis, enrolled in a pregnancy study. This chain's CDR3 is CASSVGGGVNQPQHF. CDR3 nucleotide sequence: TGTGCCAGCAGCGTAGGGGGAGGGGTCAATCAGCCCCAGCATTTT.